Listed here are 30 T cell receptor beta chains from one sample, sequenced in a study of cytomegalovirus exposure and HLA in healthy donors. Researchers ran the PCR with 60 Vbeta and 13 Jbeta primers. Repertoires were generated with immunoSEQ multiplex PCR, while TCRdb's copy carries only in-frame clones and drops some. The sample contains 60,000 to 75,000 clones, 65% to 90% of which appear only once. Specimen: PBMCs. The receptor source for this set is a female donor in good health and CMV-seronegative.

CDR3 protein: CASLRWEGNTGELFF. In DNA form, the CDR3 reads TGCGCCAGCCTACGTTGGGAGGGGAACACCGGGGAGCTGTTTTTT. The gene calls are TRBV4-1 and TRBJ2-2; TRBD2 aligns across 7 bases. Germline CDR1 is MGHRA and CDR2 is YSYEKL. The CDR3 totals 15 residues. Trimming at V came to 8 bases and at J to 1 base, leaving 7 bases not matched to a gene.

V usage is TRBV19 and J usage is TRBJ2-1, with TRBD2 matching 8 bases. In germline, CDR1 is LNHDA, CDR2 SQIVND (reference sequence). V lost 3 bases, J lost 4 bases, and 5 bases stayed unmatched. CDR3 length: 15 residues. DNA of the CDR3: TGTGCCAGTAGTATCCGGGGACTAGGGTACAATGAGCAGTTCTTC. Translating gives CASSIRGLGYNEQFF.

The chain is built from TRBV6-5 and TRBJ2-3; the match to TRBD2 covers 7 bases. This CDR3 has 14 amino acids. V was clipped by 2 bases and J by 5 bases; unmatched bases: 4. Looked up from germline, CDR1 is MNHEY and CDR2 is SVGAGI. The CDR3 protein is CASSYAGGGDTQYF. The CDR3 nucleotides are TGTGCCAGCAGTTACGCTGGGGGGGGAGATACGCAGTATTTT.

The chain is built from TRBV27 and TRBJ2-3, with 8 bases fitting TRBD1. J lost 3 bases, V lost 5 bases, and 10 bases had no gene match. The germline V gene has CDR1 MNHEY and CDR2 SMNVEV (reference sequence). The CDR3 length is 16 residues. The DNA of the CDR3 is TGTGCCAGCAGTCAACGCGGACAGGGAATAACAGATACGCAGTATTTT. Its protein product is CASSQRGQGITDTQYF.

Written as DNA, the CDR3 is TGTGCCAGCTCGTCGGACAATGCCTACGAGCAGTACTTC. Encoded protein: CASSSDNAYEQYF. J is TRBJ2-7 and V is TRBV18; D may be TRBD1 (5 bases). From germline, CDR1 is KGHSH and CDR2 LQKENI. V was shortened by 6 bases and J by 2 bases, with 11 bases between the two germline ends. The CDR3 covers 13 residues.

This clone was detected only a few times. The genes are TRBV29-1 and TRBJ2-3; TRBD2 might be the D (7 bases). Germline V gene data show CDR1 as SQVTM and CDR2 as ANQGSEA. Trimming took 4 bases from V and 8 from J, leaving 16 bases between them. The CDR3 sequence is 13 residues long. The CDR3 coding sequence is TGCAGCGTTGGGGGGGGCGGGAGATCTACGCAGTATTTT. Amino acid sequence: CSVGGGGRSTQYF.

The CDR3 reads CASSKGQKVLYF. For the CDR3, the DNA is TGTGCCAGCAGCAAGGGACAGAAGGTGCTGTACTTC. V usage is TRBV21-1 and J usage is TRBJ2-7; TRBD1, as called in the table, went unchecked against the DNA. TRBV21-1 is tagged as a pseudogene. This CDR3 region has 12 residues.

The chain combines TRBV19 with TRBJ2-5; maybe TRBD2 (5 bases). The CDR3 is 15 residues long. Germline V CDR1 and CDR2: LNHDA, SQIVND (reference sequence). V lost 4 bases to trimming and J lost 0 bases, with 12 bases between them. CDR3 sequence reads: CASSNTRPYQETQYF. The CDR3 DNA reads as TGTGCCAGTAGTAATACTAGACCGTACCAAGAGACCCAGTACTTC.

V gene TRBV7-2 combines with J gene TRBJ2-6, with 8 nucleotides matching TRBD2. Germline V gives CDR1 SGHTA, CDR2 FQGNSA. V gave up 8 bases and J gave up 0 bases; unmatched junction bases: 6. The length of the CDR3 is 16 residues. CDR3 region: CASRKRGGSGANVLTF. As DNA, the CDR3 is TGTGCCAGCCGTAAACGGGGGGGCTCTGGGGCCAACGTCCTGACTTTC.

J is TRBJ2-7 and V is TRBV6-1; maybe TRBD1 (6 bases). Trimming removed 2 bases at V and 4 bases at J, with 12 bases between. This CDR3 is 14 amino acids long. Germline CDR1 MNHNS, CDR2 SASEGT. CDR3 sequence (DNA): TGTGCCAGCAGTGAACTGAGCAGGGGATACGAGCAGTACTTC. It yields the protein CASSELSRGYEQYF.

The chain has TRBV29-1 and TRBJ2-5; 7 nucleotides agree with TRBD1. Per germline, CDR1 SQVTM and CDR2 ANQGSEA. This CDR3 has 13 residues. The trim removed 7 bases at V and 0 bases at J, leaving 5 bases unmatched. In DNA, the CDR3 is TGCAGCGGGATTGGGACAGACCAAGAGACCCAGTACTTC. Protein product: CSGIGTDQETQYF. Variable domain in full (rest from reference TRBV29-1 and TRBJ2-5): SAVISQKPSRDICQRGTSLTIQCQVDSQVTMMFWYRQQPGQSLTLIATANQGSEATYESGFVIDKFPISRPNLTFSTLTVSNMSPEDSSIYLCSGIGTDQETQYFGPGTRLLVL.

The CDR3 here is CASSPGTSGTYEQYF. The CDR3 region has the DNA TGTGCCAGCAGCCCCGGGACTAGCGGGACCTACGAGCAGTACTTC. This chain connects TRBV14 to TRBJ2-7; 13 nucleotides align to TRBD2. Trimming took 4 bases from V and 2 from J; bases not matched to a gene: 2. Germline values: CDR1 SGHDN, CDR2 FVKESK. The CDR3 extends over 15 amino acids. Using reference TRBV14 and TRBJ2-7 for the parts outside the CDR3, the full variable domain is EAGVTQFPSHSVIEKGQTVTLRCDPISGHDNLYWYRRVMGKEIKFLLHFVKESKQDESGMPNNRFLAERTGGTYSTLKVQPAELEDSGVYFCASSPGTSGTYEQYFGPGTRLTVT.

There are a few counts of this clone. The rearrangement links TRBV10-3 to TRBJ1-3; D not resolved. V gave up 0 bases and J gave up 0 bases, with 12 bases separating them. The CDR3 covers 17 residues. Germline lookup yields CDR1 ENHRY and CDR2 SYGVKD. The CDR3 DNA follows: TGTGCCATCAGTGAGTCAGGAGGGAGACCCTCTGGAAACACCATATATTTT. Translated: CAISESGGRPSGNTIYF.

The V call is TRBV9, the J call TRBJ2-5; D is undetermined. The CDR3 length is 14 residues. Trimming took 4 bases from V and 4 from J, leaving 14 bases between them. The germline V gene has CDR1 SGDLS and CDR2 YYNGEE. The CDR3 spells CASSRGLMGETQYF. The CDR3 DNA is TGTGCCAGCAGCCGAGGATTGATGGGAGAGACCCAGTACTTC.

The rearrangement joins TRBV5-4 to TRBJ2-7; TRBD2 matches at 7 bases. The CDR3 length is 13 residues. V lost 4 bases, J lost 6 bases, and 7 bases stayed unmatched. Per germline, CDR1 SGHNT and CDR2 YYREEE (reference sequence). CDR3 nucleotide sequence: TGTGCCAGCAGCGGACTGGGGGGGGGCGAGCAGTACTTC. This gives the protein CASSGLGGGEQYF. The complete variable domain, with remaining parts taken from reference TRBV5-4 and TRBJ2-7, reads ETGVTQSPTHLIKTRGQQVTLRCSSQSGHNTVSWYQQALGQGPQFIFQYYREEENGRGNFPPRFSGLQFPNYSSELNVNALELDDSALYLCASSGLGGGEQYFGPGTRLTVT.

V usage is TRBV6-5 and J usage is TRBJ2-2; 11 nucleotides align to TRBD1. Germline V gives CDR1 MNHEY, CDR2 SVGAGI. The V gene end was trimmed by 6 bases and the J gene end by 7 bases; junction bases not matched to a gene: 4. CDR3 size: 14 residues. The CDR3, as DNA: TGTGCCAGCAGGGGACAGGGGGTCGTCGGGGAGCTGTTTTTT. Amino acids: CASRGQGVVGELFF.

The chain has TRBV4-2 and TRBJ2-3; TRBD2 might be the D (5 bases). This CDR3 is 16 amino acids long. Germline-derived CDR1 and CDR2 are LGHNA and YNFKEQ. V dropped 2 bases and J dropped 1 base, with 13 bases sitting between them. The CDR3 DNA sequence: TGTGCCAGCAGCCAAAACCTAGCAGGAGGCACAGATACGCAGTATTTT. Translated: CASSQNLAGGTDTQYF.

The CDR3 DNA follows: TGTGCCAGCAGTGAATACAGCCCCCGCACAGATACGCAGTATTTT. It specifies CASSEYSPRTDTQYF. The rearrangement joins TRBV2 to TRBJ2-3; D call uncertain. V lost 2 bases to trimming and J lost 1 base, with 10 bases between them. Germline lookup yields CDR1 SNHLY and CDR2 FYNNEI. There are 15 residues in the CDR3.

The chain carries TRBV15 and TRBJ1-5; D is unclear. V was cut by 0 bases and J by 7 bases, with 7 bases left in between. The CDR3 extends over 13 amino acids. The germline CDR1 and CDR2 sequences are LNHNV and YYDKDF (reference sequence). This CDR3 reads CATSRDRGQPQHF. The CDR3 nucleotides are TGTGCCACCAGCAGAGATCGGGGACAGCCCCAGCATTTT.

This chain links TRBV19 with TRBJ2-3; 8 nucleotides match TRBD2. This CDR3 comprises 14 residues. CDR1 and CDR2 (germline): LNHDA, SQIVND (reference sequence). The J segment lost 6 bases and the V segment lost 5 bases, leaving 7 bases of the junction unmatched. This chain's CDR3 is CASSQAGGRDTQYF. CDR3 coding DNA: TGTGCCAGTAGTCAGGCGGGGGGAAGGGATACGCAGTATTTT. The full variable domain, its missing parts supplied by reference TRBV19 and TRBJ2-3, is DGGITQSPKYLFRKEGQNVTLSCEQNLNHDAMYWYRQDPGQGLRLIYYSQIVNDFQKGDIAEGYSVSREKKESFPLTVTSAQKNPTAFYLCASSQAGGRDTQYFGPGTRLTVL.

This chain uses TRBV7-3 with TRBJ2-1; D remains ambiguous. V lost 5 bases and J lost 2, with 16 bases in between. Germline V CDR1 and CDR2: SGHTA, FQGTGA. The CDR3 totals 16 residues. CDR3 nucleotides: TGTGCCAGCAGCCCCAATAGTGCCCCCACCTACAATGAGCAGTTCTTC. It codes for CASSPNSAPTYNEQFF.

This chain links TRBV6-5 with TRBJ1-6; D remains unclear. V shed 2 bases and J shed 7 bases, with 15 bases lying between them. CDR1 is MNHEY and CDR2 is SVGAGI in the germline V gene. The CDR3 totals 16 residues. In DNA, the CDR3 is TGTGCCAGCAGTTACCTCCAGACCCCGAGGAATTCACCCCTCCACTTT. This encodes CASSYLQTPRNSPLHF.

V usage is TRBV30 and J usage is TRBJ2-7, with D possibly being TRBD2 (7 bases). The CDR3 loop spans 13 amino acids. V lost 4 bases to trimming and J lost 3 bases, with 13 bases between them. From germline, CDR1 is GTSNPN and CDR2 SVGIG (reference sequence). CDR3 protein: CAWTDGGLYEQYF. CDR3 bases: TGTGCCTGGACTGACGGGGGGCTCTACGAGCAGTACTTC.

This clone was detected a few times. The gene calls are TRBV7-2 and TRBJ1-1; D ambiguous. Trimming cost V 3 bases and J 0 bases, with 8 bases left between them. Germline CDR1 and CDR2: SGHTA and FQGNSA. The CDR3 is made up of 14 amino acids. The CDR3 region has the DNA TGTGCCAGCAGCTTCAATGTCCTGAACACTGAAGCTTTCTTT. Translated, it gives CASSFNVLNTEAFF.

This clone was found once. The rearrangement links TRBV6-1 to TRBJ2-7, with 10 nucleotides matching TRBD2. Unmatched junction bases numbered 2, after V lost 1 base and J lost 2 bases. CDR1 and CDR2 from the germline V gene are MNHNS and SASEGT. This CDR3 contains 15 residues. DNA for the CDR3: TGTGCCAGCAGTGAAGTCGGGACTAGCGCCTACGAGCAGTACTTC. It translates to CASSEVGTSAYEQYF.

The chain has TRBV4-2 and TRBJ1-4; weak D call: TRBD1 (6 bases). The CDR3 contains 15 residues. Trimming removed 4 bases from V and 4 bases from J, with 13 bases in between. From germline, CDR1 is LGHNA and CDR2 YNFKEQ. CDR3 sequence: CASSPPRDINEKLFF. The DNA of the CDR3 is TGTGCCAGCAGCCCCCCCCGGGACATTAATGAAAAACTGTTTTTT.

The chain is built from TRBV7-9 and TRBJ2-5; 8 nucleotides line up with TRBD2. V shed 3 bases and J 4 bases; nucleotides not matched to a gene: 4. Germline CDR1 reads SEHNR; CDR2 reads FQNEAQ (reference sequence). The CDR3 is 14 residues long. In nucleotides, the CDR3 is TGTGCCAGCAGCTTGGGAAGCGGGGGAGAGACCCAGTACTTC. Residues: CASSLGSGGETQYF.

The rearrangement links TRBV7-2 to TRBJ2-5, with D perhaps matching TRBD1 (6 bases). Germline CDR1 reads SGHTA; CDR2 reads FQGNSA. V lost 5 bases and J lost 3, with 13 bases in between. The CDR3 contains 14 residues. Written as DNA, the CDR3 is TGTGCCAGCAGCAGAGGACAGCAAAAAGAGACCCAGTACTTC. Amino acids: CASSRGQQKETQYF.

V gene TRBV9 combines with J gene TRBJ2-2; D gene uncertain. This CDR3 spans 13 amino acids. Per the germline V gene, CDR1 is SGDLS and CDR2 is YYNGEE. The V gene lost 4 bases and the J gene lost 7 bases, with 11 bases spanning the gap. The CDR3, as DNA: TGTGCCAGCAGCACCAACTACGGCGGGGAGCTGTTTTTT. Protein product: CASSTNYGGELFF. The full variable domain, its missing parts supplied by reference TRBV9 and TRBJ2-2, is DSGVTQTPKHLITATGQRVTLRCSPRSGDLSVYWYQQSLDQGLQFLIQYYNGEERAKGNILERFSAQQFPDLHSELNLSSLELGDSALYFCASSTNYGGELFFGEGSRLTVL.

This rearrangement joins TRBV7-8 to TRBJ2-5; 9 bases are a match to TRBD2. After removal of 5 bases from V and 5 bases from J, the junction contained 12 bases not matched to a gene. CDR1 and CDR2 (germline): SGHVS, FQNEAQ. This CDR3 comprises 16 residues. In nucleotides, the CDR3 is TGTGCCAGCAGCGCGGGTGCGGGGGGGCCGTGGGAGACCCAGTACTTC. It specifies CASSAGAGGPWETQYF.